Presented here are 22 T cell receptor beta chains from one specimen sequenced in a study of blood T cells in healthy people across ages. Through a sample-barcoded 5' primer and a J-beta primer mix, a second PCR was run for roughly 7 to 11 cycles. MiXCR was run by TCRdb on the 5' RACE reads, yielding one entry per CDR3 protein. The table records around 580,000 distinct CDR3 sequences, roughly 43% of them present only once. The sample taken for sequencing was blood. The source of these receptors is a man of 80 years or more in good health.

This clonotype was counted a few times. The V call is TRBV3-1, the J call TRBJ2-5, with D possibly called TRBD1 or TRBD2 (6 bases each). Trimming removed 3 bases at V and 4 bases at J, with 18 bases between. Germline CDR1 LGHDT, CDR2 YNNKEL (reference sequence). The CDR3 contains 16 residues. The DNA for the CDR3 is TGTGCCAGCAGCCAGCAGGACGGAGGGGGTAGAGAGACCCAGTACTTC. Residues: CASSQQDGGGRETQYF.

This clonotype was recorded once. CDR3 amino acids: CASGWGSGTDTQYF. Written as DNA, the CDR3 is TGTGCCAGCGGCTGGGGTTCCGGCACAGATACGCAGTATTTT. The chain uses TRBV6-2 or TRBV6-3 and TRBJ2-3; no firm D call. This CDR3 has 14 residues. Germline assignment: CDR1 MNHEY and CDR2 SVGEGT. V was clipped by 8 bases and J by 1 base, with 13 bases between them.

This clonotype was seen many times. J is TRBJ2-7 and V is TRBV5-1, with D possibly TRBD1 on 5 matching bases. With 4 bases removed from V and 2 bases from J, the gap between germline ends came to 13 bases. Germline V gene sequence: CDR1 SGHRS, CDR2 YFSETQ. CDR3 length: 14 residues. In DNA form, the CDR3 reads TGCGCCAGCAGCCTGGTTCAAGGGGCCTACGAGCAGTACTTC. It encodes CASSLVQGAYEQYF.

In this sample, this clonotype turned up a few times. This chain links TRBV4-3 with TRBJ1-1; 7 bases are shared with TRBD1. V lost 1 base to trimming and J lost 6 bases; unmatched junction nucleotides: 11. This CDR3 region has 16 residues. The germline V gene encodes CDR1 LGHNA and CDR2 YSLEER. The CDR3 nucleotides read TGCGCCAGCAGCCAAGCCCTTCGAAACAGGGGCTCTGAAGCTTTCTTT. Its translation: CASSQALRNRGSEAFF.

This chain uses TRBV5-5 with TRBJ1-6; the match to TRBD1 covers 7 bases. V was clipped by 0 bases and J by 0 bases; unmatched bases: 0. CDR3 length equals 16 residues. From germline, CDR1 is SGHKS and CDR2 YYEKEE (reference sequence). Here the CDR3 DNA reads TGTGCCAGCAGCTTGGGACAGGGCTCCTATAATTCACCCCTCCACTTT. It codes for CASSLGQGSYNSPLHF.

The chain is built from TRBV28 and TRBJ2-4; 7 bases fit TRBD2. The CDR3 loop spans 17 amino acids. The germline CDR1 and CDR2 sequences are MDHEN and SYDVKM. Unmatched junction bases numbered 8, after V lost 3 bases and J lost 0 bases. The CDR3 reads CASSLAGTTLAKNIQYF. The DNA of the CDR3 is TGTGCCAGCAGTTTGGCCGGGACTACTCTAGCCAAAAACATTCAGTACTTC.

The rearrangement links TRBV10-3 to TRBJ2-3, with D tentatively TRBD2 (6 bases). Germline values: CDR1 ENHRY, CDR2 SYGVKD. Deletions cut 11 bases from V and 2 bases from J, with 20 bases between. CDR3 length: 15 amino acids. CDR3 nucleotide sequence: TGTGCCGTCATGACCCTCGGCGGGGACACAGATACGCAGTATTTT. Amino acid sequence: CAVMTLGGDTDTQYF.

This chain uses TRBV7-9 with TRBJ2-5; D gene unclear. Germline CDR1 SEHNR, CDR2 FQNEAQ (reference sequence). This CDR3 has 17 residues. V gave up 6 bases and J gave up 11 bases, with 31 bases separating them. DNA for the CDR3: TGTGCCAGCAGTCAGGCAAAAGAGACGACGGCCCCCAATGAGCAGTACTTC. Translated: CASSQAKETTAPNEQYF.

V is TRBV6-4 and J is TRBJ2-7; no clear D. This CDR3 has 13 residues. The V end was cut by 0 bases, the J end by 7 bases, with 10 bases between. Germline V gene data show CDR1 as MRHNA and CDR2 as SNTAGT. The CDR3 DNA sequence: TGTGCCAGCAGTGACTCGCCGAACAATGAGCAGTACTTC. Protein sequence: CASSDSPNNEQYF.

This clonotype was seen more than once but under ten times. This rearrangement joins TRBV29-1 to TRBJ1-5; 9 nucleotides align to TRBD1. This CDR3 has 13 amino acids. Losses at the gene ends were 7 bases for V and 7 bases for J; bases not matched to a gene: 8. From germline, CDR1 is SQVTM and CDR2 ANQGSEA. The CDR3 DNA reads as TGCAGCGCGGGGGGACAGGGCGAGCAGCCCCAGCATTTT. This encodes CSAGGQGEQPQHF.

This clonotype was seen once. The chain employs TRBV20-1 and TRBJ2-3, with 11 bases aligning to TRBD2. Germline assignment: CDR1 DFQATT and CDR2 SNEGSKA (reference sequence). J was trimmed by 3 bases and V by 4 bases; bases with no gene match: 9. The CDR3 has 16 amino acids. The CDR3 loop reads CSAKMPSGGPTDTQYF. The CDR3 coding sequence is TGCAGTGCTAAGATGCCTAGCGGGGGGCCTACAGATACGCAGTATTTT.

J is TRBJ2-5 and V is TRBV12-3 or TRBV12-4; D gene ambiguous. The ends were cut back, 1 base at V and 13 bases at J, with 13 bases in the middle. This CDR3 is 12 amino acids long. The CDR3 loop is CASSLDKREWYF. CDR3 in DNA: TGTGCCAGCAGTTTAGATAAGCGAGAGTGGTACTTC.

This clonotype was recorded once. The rearrangement links TRBV7-2 to TRBJ1-1; D is unclear. The CDR3 consists of 14 residues. Germline V lookup: CDR1 SGHTA, CDR2 FQGNSA. V lost 6 bases to trimming and J lost 1 base, with 12 bases between them. The CDR3 coding sequence is TGTGCCAGCAGATCCCAGGCGGCGAACACTGAAGCTTTCTTT. Translating it yields CASRSQAANTEAFF. The full variable domain, its missing parts supplied by reference TRBV7-2 and TRBJ1-1, is GAGVSQSPSNKVTEKGKDVELRCDPISGHTALYWYRQSLGQGLEFLIYFQGNSAPDKSGLPSDRFSAERTGGSVSTLTIQRTQQEDSAVYLCASRSQAANTEAFFGQGTRLTVV.

The chain recombines TRBV12-3 or TRBV12-4 with TRBJ2-3, with 11 bases identical to TRBD2. V lost 5 bases, J lost 4 bases, and 5 bases stayed unmatched. The CDR3 covers 15 residues. The CDR3 bases are TGTGCCAGCAGTGGGACTAGCGGATTCGCAGATACGCAGTATTTT. This sequence encodes CASSGTSGFADTQYF.

This rearrangement joins TRBV20-1 to TRBJ1-2; D is possibly TRBD1 (5 bases). Trimming removed 5 bases from V and 5 bases from J, with 18 bases in between. The CDR3 spans 14 residues. CDR1 is DFQATT and CDR2 is SNEGSKA in the germline V gene (reference sequence). The DNA for the CDR3 is TGCAGTGCTTTTAGAAGGCTCAGGGAATATGGCTACACCTTC. It specifies CSAFRRLREYGYTF.

This chain links TRBV20-1 with TRBJ2-5, with 7 positions matching TRBD1. Germline values: CDR1 DFQATT, CDR2 SNEGSKA (reference sequence). The J segment lost 1 base and the V segment lost 7 bases, leaving 9 bases of the junction unmatched. The CDR3 totals 14 residues. The CDR3 coding sequence is TGCAGTGGCACAGGGGCGGAGGCCCAAGAGACCCAGTACTTC. The encoded protein is CSGTGAEAQETQYF.

The chain links TRBV4-3 to TRBJ2-2; the D gene is possibly TRBD2 (5 bases). V lost 0 bases to trimming and J lost 5 bases, with 10 bases between them. From germline, CDR1 is LGHNA and CDR2 YSLEER. The CDR3 extends over 15 amino acids. The CDR3 spells CASSQELGETGELFF. The CDR3 nucleotides are TGCGCCAGCAGCCAAGAACTAGGTGAAACCGGGGAGCTGTTTTTT.

A note on this clonotype: Compared with germline, one end of the junction differs, possibly owing to a read error. The V gene is TRBV6-1, the J gene TRBJ1-1; the match to TRBD1 covers 7 bases. The CDR3 is 18 amino acids. CDR1 and CDR2 from the germline V gene are MNHNS and SASEGT. The CDR3 bases are TGTGCCGGCAGTAGCCCCCACAGGGGTGGCTTAGCTAACACTGAAGCTTTCTTT. Translated, it gives CAGSSPHRGGLANTEAFF.

The chain has TRBV3-1 and TRBJ2-7; tentative D call: TRBD1 (6 bases). The tail of the sequence fits TRBJ2-5 better, so the J call may be wrong. The germline V gene has CDR1 LGHDT and CDR2 YNNKEL (reference sequence). CDR3 size: 12 residues. The CDR3 DNA reads TGTGCCAGCCAGGGGCAAGGAGAGACCCAGTACTTC. Its protein is CASQGQGETQYF.

This clonotype has just a few counts. This chain joins TRBV14 and TRBJ2-1; no firm D call. V lost 0 bases and J lost 13, with 13 bases in between. CDR1 SGHDN and CDR2 FVKESK come from the germline V gene. The CDR3 has 13 amino acids. The CDR3 DNA sequence: TGTGCCAGCAGCCAAGACTTAGGGATGCTACAGTTCTTC. Protein sequence: CASSQDLGMLQFF.

V is TRBV9 and J is TRBJ2-7; D might be TRBD2 (6 bases). The V and J ends lost 0 bases and 0 bases respectively, with 7 bases between them. Per the germline V gene, CDR1 is SGDLS and CDR2 is YYNGEE. This CDR3 comprises 14 residues. For the CDR3, the DNA is TGTGCCAGCAGCGTAGGGGGGGTCTCCTACGAGCAGTACTTC. Amino acid sequence: CASSVGGVSYEQYF.

V is TRBV20-1 and J is TRBJ2-1, with 8 bases lining up with TRBD2. The CDR3 length is 16 residues. CDR1 is DFQATT, CDR2 SNEGSKA, per germline (reference sequence). Trimming at V came to 0 bases and at J to 3 bases, leaving 7 bases not matched to a gene. DNA of the CDR3: TGCAGTGCTAGAGATACTAGCGGAAGGGACTACAATGAGCAGTTCTTC. As protein: CSARDTSGRDYNEQFF.